The 10 T cell receptor beta chains presented below share a single source sample, sequenced in a study of T-cell reconstitution after alpha-beta-depleted transplantation in children. The TCRbeta library incorporated unique molecular identifiers. Each CDR3 protein gets one entry after TCRdb re-called the PCR reads with MiXCR. The sample lists 550,000 to 600,000 distinct CDR3 sequences; roughly 24% were seen once. Source: PBMCs, mostly from graft donor cells, taken 360 days after TCRalphabeta/CD19-depleted stem cell transplant. The receptor set was obtained from a boy under two years old who had a stem cell transplant for acute myeloid leukemia, so the T cells may come from the graft donor.

The chain links TRBV29-1 to TRBJ2-7, with D possibly being TRBD1 (6 bases). Germline CDR1 is SQVTM and CDR2 is ANQGSEA. CDR3 length: 12 residues. V lost 4 bases and J lost 2, with 9 bases in between. The CDR3 coding sequence is TGCAGCGTTGGTTCAGGGGCCTACGAGCAGTACTTC. Amino acid sequence: CSVGSGAYEQYF.

The chain couples TRBV7-2 to TRBJ1-2; 7 nucleotides match TRBD1. V trimming: 5 bases; J trimming: 8 bases; junction bases outside the gene matches: 11. CDR1 is SGHTA and CDR2 is FQGNSA in the germline V gene. CDR3 length equals 14 residues. CDR3 nucleotide sequence: TGTGCCAGCAGCCCCCTTCGGGACAGTGGGGGCTACACCTTC. This encodes CASSPLRDSGGYTF.

The chain combines TRBV20-1 with TRBJ1-2, with TRBD1 as a possible D gene (5 bases). The CDR3 extends over 13 amino acids. Germline assignment: CDR1 DFQATT and CDR2 SNEGSKA (reference sequence). Trimming stripped 3 bases from V and 4 bases from J, with 12 bases between. Written as DNA, the CDR3 is TGCAGTGCTAGTTCGGGCGGGGGCTATGGCTACACCTTC. This translates into CSASSGGGYGYTF.

This clonotype was detected ten times or more. This chain connects TRBV20-1 to TRBJ2-5; D call uncertain. This CDR3 region has 13 residues. V lost 2 bases and J 1 base, leaving 8 bases between the germline ends. The V gene's germline CDR1 is DFQATT and CDR2 SNEGSKA (reference sequence). In DNA, the CDR3 is TGCAGTGCTAGATTAATACTCCAAGAGACCCAGTACTTC. Encoded protein: CSARLILQETQYF.

This clonotype occurred a few times. The CDR3 sequence: CASSLGTGGTEQFF. In nucleotides, the CDR3 is TGTGCCAGCAGCTTAGGGACAGGGGGGACTGAGCAGTTCTTC. The chain combines TRBV7-3 with TRBJ2-1; 11 bases map to TRBD1. The CDR3 has 14 amino acids. Unmatched junction bases numbered 3, after V lost 2 bases and J lost 9 bases. Germline CDR1 and CDR2: SGHTA and FQGTGA.

This clonotype has a handful of counts. V and J are TRBV12-3 or TRBV12-4 and TRBJ2-1; 10 positions match TRBD2. The CDR3 is 15 residues long. The ends lost 5 bases at V and 6 bases at J; junction bases unmatched: 7. CDR3 sequence: CASSPRGLASNEQFF. In nucleotides, the CDR3 is TGTGCCAGCAGTCCGCGGGGACTAGCGAGCAATGAGCAGTTCTTC.

This clonotype was seen more than once but under ten times. The chain is built from TRBV7-2 and TRBJ2-1; D gene uncertain. The germline CDR1 and CDR2 sequences are SGHTA and FQGNSA. Trimming cost V 0 bases and J 9 bases, with 9 bases left between them. CDR3 length: 13 amino acids. CDR3 nucleotides: TGTGCCAGCAGCTTAGCTCAGAAGGTTGAGCAGTTCTTC. Amino acid sequence: CASSLAQKVEQFF. The whole variable domain, filled in from reference TRBV7-2 and TRBJ2-1, reads GAGVSQSPSNKVTEKGKDVELRCDPISGHTALYWYRQSLGQGLEFLIYFQGNSAPDKSGLPSDRFSAERTGGSVSTLTIQRTQQEDSAVYLCASSLAQKVEQFFGPGTRLTVL.

This clonotype occurred a few times. CDR3 in amino acids: CASSLAAGTYNEQFF. DNA for the CDR3: TGTGCCAGCAGCTTAGCGGCAGGGACGTACAATGAGCAGTTCTTC. The chain links TRBV7-9 to TRBJ2-1; perhaps D is TRBD1 or TRBD2 (5 bases each). Germline lookup yields CDR1 SEHNR and CDR2 FQNEAQ (reference sequence). This CDR3 is 15 amino acids long. Trimming stripped 0 bases from V and 4 bases from J, with 10 bases between.

This clonotype has at least ten counts. V and J are TRBV7-2 and TRBJ1-6; 8 nucleotides match TRBD1. The germline V gene has CDR1 SGHTA and CDR2 FQGNSA. The CDR3 covers 15 residues. Trimming removed 6 bases from V and 10 bases from J; junction bases left unmatched: 11. The CDR3 DNA sequence: TGTGCCAGCAGGCGACCAGGACAGGGCTACTCACCCCTCCACTTT. Amino acid sequence: CASRRPGQGYSPLHF.

In its sample, this clonotype was seen many times. Here the CDR3 DNA reads TGTGCCAGCAGCTTGACAGGGGGCGCCTACGAGCAGTACTTC. This encodes CASSLTGGAYEQYF. This chain uses TRBV21-1 with TRBJ2-7; no DNA check was done on the table's D call, TRBD1. TRBV21-1 constitutes a pseudogene. The CDR3 is 14 residues long.